One and the same sample provided the 28 T cell receptor beta chains below, sequenced in a study of post-analysis software for immune sequencing data (dated by TCRdb to between 2015 and 2017). On the study overall, not on this receptor specifically: Four or five TRBV segments, including TRBV5-6, TRBV5-1 and TRBV20-1, were significantly more frequent in patients than controls.

The library was obtained by PCR. TCRdb shows the sequencer as Illumina HiSeq 2500. To reduce PCR and sequencing biases, unique molecular identifiers were built into the TCR beta cDNA libraries. Using fastp at Q25 and MiXCR, TCRdb reprocessed the public reads and kept productive beta chains. Each CDR3 protein appears once, grouped with its most common genes and DNA. Within this sample are fewer than 700,000 distinct CDR3 sequences, with 40% to 50% of them counted one time only. In total, the top ten clones hold about 1.5% of the sample. Their cognate antigens are unknown. Sequencing input: blood. Every receptor here comes from a girl under 18 with multiple sclerosis.

The sample holds a few counts of this clonotype. The V call is TRBV29-1, the J call TRBJ2-1; 11 nucleotides agree with TRBD2. CDR1 SQVTM and CDR2 ANQGSEA come from the germline V gene. CDR3 size: 14 residues. Trimming removed 5 bases from V and 4 bases from J; junction bases left unmatched: 4. The CDR3 spells CSVSTSGAYNEQFF. CDR3 DNA sequence: TGCAGCGTTTCGACTAGCGGGGCGTACAATGAGCAGTTCTTC.

The genes are TRBV12-3 or TRBV12-4 and TRBJ1-4; 10 bases align to TRBD1. The CDR3 has 13 amino acids. The ends lost 8 bases at V and 6 bases at J; junction bases unmatched: 3. CDR3 nucleotide sequence: TGTGCCAGCCGGACAGGGGGGGATGAAAAACTGTTTTTT. Protein sequence: CASRTGGDEKLFF.

The chain carries TRBV4-2 and TRBJ2-7, with unresolved D. Germline V CDR1 and CDR2: LGHNA, YNFKEQ. Trimming shortened V by 0 bases and J by 1 base, and 7 bases separated the two germline ends. This CDR3 is 14 amino acids long. CDR3 DNA sequence: TGTGCCAGCAGCCAAGAGGGGATTTCCTACGAGCAGTACTTC. Translated, it gives CASSQEGISYEQYF.

This clonotype was observed a handful of times. The chain recombines TRBV24-1 with TRBJ2-3, with TRBD1 matching over 12 bases. The CDR3 sequence is 15 residues long. Per germline, CDR1 KGHDR and CDR2 SFDVKD. V was pared by 7 bases and J by 6 bases, with 7 bases of the junction left unmatched. CDR3 sequence (DNA): TGTGCCACCAGCCCCGGGACAGGGGGCTACGATACGCAGTATTTT. Translation: CATSPGTGGYDTQYF.

This clonotype has a handful of counts. V usage is TRBV4-1 and J usage is TRBJ2-1; D ambiguous. The CDR3 runs to 15 residues. Between the trimmed V and J ends, which lost 2 bases and 4 bases, there was a span of 12 bases. Germline-derived CDR1 and CDR2 are MGHRA and YSYEKL. The chain's CDR3 is CASSQSTQGYNEQFF. In DNA form, the CDR3 reads TGCGCCAGCAGCCAATCGACCCAAGGGTACAATGAGCAGTTCTTC.

This clonotype was recorded a few times. J is TRBJ2-1 and V is TRBV7-9, with 8 positions matching TRBD1. There are 16 residues in the CDR3. Germline CDR1 and CDR2: SEHNR and FQNEAQ (reference sequence). V lost 0 bases and J lost 4; bases outside the gene matches: 5. The CDR3 sequence: CASSLAAGGIYNEQFF. Here the CDR3 DNA reads TGTGCCAGCAGCTTAGCGGCAGGGGGCATTTACAATGAGCAGTTCTTC.

The V gene is TRBV6-5, the J gene TRBJ1-4; TRBD1 matches 8 bases. V trimming: 2 bases; J trimming: 7 bases; junction bases outside the gene matches: 9. This CDR3 has 16 residues. Looked up from germline, CDR1 is MNHEY and CDR2 is SVGAGI. Written as DNA, the CDR3 is TGTGCCAGCAGTTACGGACCAGGGGGCGGCCTTGAAAAACTGTTTTTT. Protein sequence: CASSYGPGGGLEKLFF.

V usage is TRBV12-3 or TRBV12-4 and J usage is TRBJ1-5; 7 bases map to TRBD1. The ends lost 5 bases at V and 1 base at J; junction bases unmatched: 5. The CDR3 contains 15 residues. The CDR3 sequence is CASSVTGASNQPQHF. CDR3 DNA sequence: TGTGCCAGCAGTGTCACAGGGGCGAGCAATCAGCCCCAGCATTTT.

The chain couples TRBV6-6 to TRBJ2-1; D may be TRBD2 (7 bases). Germline assignment: CDR1 MNHNY and CDR2 SVGAGI (reference sequence). The CDR3 sequence is 15 residues long. V was trimmed by 5 bases and J by 2 bases, leaving 13 bases between them. The CDR3 reads CASSESGGPYNEQFF. DNA of the CDR3: TGTGCCAGCAGTGAGTCGGGGGGCCCCTACAATGAGCAGTTCTTC.

V is TRBV27 and J is TRBJ1-1; D unclear. Deletions cut 6 bases from V and 1 base from J, with 9 bases between. The CDR3 totals 13 residues. Germline CDR1 reads MNHEY; CDR2 reads SMNVEV (reference sequence). CDR3 sequence (DNA): TGTGCCAGCAGCATAAACTGGAACACTGAAGCTTTCTTT. Encoded protein: CASSINWNTEAFF.

This clonotype was seen more than once but under ten times. The rearrangement uses TRBV11-3 and TRBJ2-5, with 7 bases aligning to TRBD1. The CDR3 is made up of 17 amino acids. The J segment lost 5 bases and the V segment lost 1 base, leaving 13 bases of the junction unmatched. Germline V gene lookup returns CDR1 SGHNT and CDR2 YENEEA. The CDR3 DNA reads as TGTGCCAGCAGCTTAGGCGGCAGGGGGAGCCGGGGTGAGACCCAGTACTTC. Residues: CASSLGGRGSRGETQYF.

This clonotype was counted a few times. This CDR3 is CASSVEGSDEQYF. CDR3 coding DNA: TGTGCCAGCAGCGTAGAGGGGAGCGACGAGCAGTACTTC. The rearrangement joins TRBV9 to TRBJ2-7; perhaps D is TRBD1 or TRBD2 (5 bases each). Germline loops: CDR1 SGDLS, CDR2 YYNGEE. The V and J ends lost 0 bases and 5 bases respectively, with 9 bases between them. The CDR3 has 13 amino acids.

This clonotype has a handful of counts. V gene TRBV12-3 or TRBV12-4 combines with J gene TRBJ2-7; D ambiguous. The CDR3 runs to 15 residues. V lost 1 base and J lost 2, with 12 bases in between. As DNA, the CDR3 is TGTGCCAGCAGTTTAGACTGGGCGCGAACCTACGAGCAGTACTTC. Its translation: CASSLDWARTYEQYF.

The table lists this clonotype with a few counts. The chain has TRBV6-5 and TRBJ2-7; TRBD1 matches 9 bases. Losses at the gene ends were 3 bases for V and 1 base for J; bases not matched to a gene: 4. The length of the CDR3 is 15 residues. Germline V gives CDR1 MNHEY, CDR2 SVGAGI. The CDR3 region is CASSYGQGISYEQYF. CDR3 nucleotides: TGTGCCAGCAGTTATGGACAGGGGATTTCCTACGAGCAGTACTTC.

This clonotype showed up just a few times. The rearrangement joins TRBV6-1 to TRBJ2-7; no reliable D call. V was clipped by 6 bases and J by 0 bases, with 9 bases between them. This CDR3 contains 13 residues. Germline values: CDR1 MNHNS, CDR2 SASEGT. CDR3 DNA sequence: TGTGCCAGCAGGGACGGCAGCTCCTACGAGCAGTACTTC. Amino acid sequence: CASRDGSSYEQYF.

A few counts support this clonotype. The gene calls are TRBV20-1 and TRBJ2-5, with TRBD1 matching over 9 bases. J was trimmed by 3 bases and V by 5 bases; bases with no gene match: 4. The germline gives CDR1 DFQATT, CDR2 SNEGSKA (reference sequence). This CDR3 has 13 residues. The CDR3 loop reads CSAPRQGEETQYF. The CDR3 coding sequence is TGCAGTGCTCCCCGACAGGGGGAAGAGACCCAGTACTTC.

The chain recombines TRBV4-2 with TRBJ2-7; weak D call: TRBD2 (5 bases). V was cut by 1 base and J by 2 bases, with 9 bases left in between. The germline V gene has CDR1 LGHNA and CDR2 YNFKEQ. This CDR3 spans 14 amino acids. CDR3 sequence reads: CASSQALEAYEQYF. CDR3 in DNA: TGTGCCAGCAGCCAAGCACTAGAGGCCTACGAGCAGTACTTC.

This clonotype was detected a few times. The rearrangement joins TRBV5-1 to TRBJ2-3; D not resolved. Germline CDR1 and CDR2: SGHRS and YFSETQ. Trimming took off 2 bases at V and 6 bases at J, with 13 bases between the two ends. CDR3 length: 14 residues. CDR3 bases: TGCGCCAGCAGCTTTAAGGCCCAGCCCGATACGCAGTATTTT. Translation: CASSFKAQPDTQYF.

The rearrangement links TRBV7-9 to TRBJ1-2; D is ambiguous. The germline V gene has CDR1 SEHNR and CDR2 FQNEAQ (reference sequence). The CDR3 is 15 amino acids. Trimming cost V 4 bases and J 8 bases, with 20 bases left between them. The CDR3 DNA reads TGTGCCAGCAGCTATAGCGCAGTGAATACCGGAGGCTACACCTTC. This gives the protein CASSYSAVNTGGYTF.

This chain links TRBV3-1 with TRBJ2-5, with D maybe TRBD2 (5 bases). The DNA end favors TRBJ2-7, so the J call may be wrong. Germline V gene lookup returns CDR1 LGHDT and CDR2 YNNKEL (reference sequence). This CDR3 is 19 amino acids long. This chain's CDR3 is CASSQDPPLGGSASYEQYF. CDR3 DNA sequence: TGTGCCAGCAGCCAAGACCCCCCCCTTGGTGGGAGCGCCTCTTACGAGCAGTACTTC.

V gene TRBV7-2 combines with J gene TRBJ2-3, with D unresolved. The V end was cut by 1 base, the J end by 8 bases, with 13 bases between. Germline loops: CDR1 SGHTA, CDR2 FQGNSA. CDR3 length: 14 amino acids. The CDR3 protein is CASSLELGKSTQYF. The CDR3 DNA sequence: TGTGCCAGCAGCTTAGAGCTGGGGAAGAGTACGCAGTATTTT.

This clonotype has just a few counts. The J gene is TRBJ1-1, the V gene TRBV20-1, with 10 positions matching TRBD1. The CDR3 contains 13 residues. The trim removed 0 bases at V and 11 bases at J, leaving 6 bases unmatched. Germline V gene data show CDR1 as DFQATT and CDR2 as SNEGSKA (reference sequence). In DNA, the CDR3 is TGCAGTGCTAGAGATCGGGGACAGGGGTGGGCTTTCTTT. It codes for CSARDRGQGWAFF.

This clonotype was recorded a few times. The chain joins TRBV6-2 or TRBV6-3 to TRBJ1-5, with D uncertain. Germline lookup yields CDR1 MNHEY and CDR2 SVGEGT. The V end was cut by 6 bases, the J end by 2 bases, with 14 bases between. This CDR3 region has 15 residues. The CDR3 reads CASRGYPWGNQPQHF. DNA for the CDR3: TGTGCCAGCAGAGGGTACCCTTGGGGCAATCAGCCCCAGCATTTT.

The chain carries TRBV6-6 and TRBJ1-2, with D maybe TRBD1 (6 bases). In germline, CDR1 is MNHNY, CDR2 SVGAGI (reference sequence). V was cut by 6 bases and J by 5 bases, with 22 bases left in between. CDR3 length: 16 residues. This CDR3 is CASSTSRGARSYGYTF. The CDR3 nucleotides read TGTGCCAGCAGCACCAGCAGGGGAGCGAGGAGTTATGGCTACACCTTC.

This clonotype occurred a few times. CDR3 nucleotide sequence: TGTGCCAGTAGAACGTACGGGCGGGGAGCCTACAATGAGCAGTTCTTC. Protein sequence: CASRTYGRGAYNEQFF. The chain couples TRBV19 to TRBJ2-1, with D perhaps TRBD2 (6 bases). CDR1 and CDR2 (germline): LNHDA, SQIVND (reference sequence). Trimming removed 6 bases at V and 2 bases at J, with 17 bases between. This CDR3 has 16 residues.

The genes are TRBV20-1 and TRBJ2-5; 8 nucleotides agree with TRBD1. The CDR3 runs to 14 residues. Trimming removed 6 bases from V and 5 bases from J; junction bases left unmatched: 11. Germline V gene lookup returns CDR1 DFQATT and CDR2 SNEGSKA (reference sequence). CDR3 DNA sequence: TGCAGTGCCAAACAGGGGGGCTCGTTTGAGACCCAGTACTTC. It specifies CSAKQGGSFETQYF.

The chain carries TRBV5-6 and TRBJ2-5; 8 nucleotides line up with TRBD1. The CDR3 runs 14 residues. Germline CDR1 and CDR2: SGHDT and YYEEEE. After removal of 3 bases from V and 4 bases from J, the junction contained 5 bases not matched to a gene. CDR3 coding DNA: TGTGCCAGCAGCTGGACAGGGATTGGAGAGACCCAGTACTTC. It encodes CASSWTGIGETQYF.

The sample holds a few counts of this clonotype. This rearrangement joins TRBV13 to TRBJ2-1; 10 bases map to TRBD1. J lost 2 bases, V lost 5 bases, and 6 bases had no gene match. Germline CDR1 reads PRHDT; CDR2 reads FYEKMQ (reference sequence). The CDR3 length is 16 residues. Here the CDR3 reads CASSADGTGAYNEQFF. In DNA form, the CDR3 reads TGTGCCAGCAGCGCTGACGGGACAGGGGCCTACAATGAGCAGTTCTTC.